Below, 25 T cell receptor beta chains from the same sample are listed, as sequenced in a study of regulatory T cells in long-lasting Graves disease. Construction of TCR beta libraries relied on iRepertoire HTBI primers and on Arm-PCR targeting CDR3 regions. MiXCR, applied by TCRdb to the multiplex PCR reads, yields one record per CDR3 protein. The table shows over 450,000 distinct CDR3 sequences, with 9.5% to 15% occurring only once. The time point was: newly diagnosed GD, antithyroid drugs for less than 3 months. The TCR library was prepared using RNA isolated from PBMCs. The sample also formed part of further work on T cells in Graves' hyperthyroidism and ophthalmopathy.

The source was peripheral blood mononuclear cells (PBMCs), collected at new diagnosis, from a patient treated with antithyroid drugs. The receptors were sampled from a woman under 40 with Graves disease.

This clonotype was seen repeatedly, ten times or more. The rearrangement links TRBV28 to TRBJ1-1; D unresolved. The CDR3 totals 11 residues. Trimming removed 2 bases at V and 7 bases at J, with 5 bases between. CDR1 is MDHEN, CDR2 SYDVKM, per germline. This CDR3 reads CASSLRFEAFF. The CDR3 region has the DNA TGTGCCAGCAGTTTAAGGTTTGAAGCTTTCTTT.

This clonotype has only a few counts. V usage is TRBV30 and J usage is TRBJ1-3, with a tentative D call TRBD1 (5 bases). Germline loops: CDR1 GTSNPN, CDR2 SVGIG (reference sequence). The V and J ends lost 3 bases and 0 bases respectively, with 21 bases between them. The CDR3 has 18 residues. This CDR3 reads CAWRGYGTSDSSGNTIYF. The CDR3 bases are TGTGCCTGGAGAGGGTATGGGACCTCGGACTCCTCTGGAAACACCATATATTTT.

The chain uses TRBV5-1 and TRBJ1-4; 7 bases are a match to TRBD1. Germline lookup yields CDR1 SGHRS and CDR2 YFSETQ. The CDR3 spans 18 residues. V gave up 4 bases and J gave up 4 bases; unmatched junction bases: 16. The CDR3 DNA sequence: TGCGCCAGCAGCCGTAAAGGGACAGACGAGGGTAATAATGAAAAACTGTTTTTT. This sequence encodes CASSRKGTDEGNNEKLFF.

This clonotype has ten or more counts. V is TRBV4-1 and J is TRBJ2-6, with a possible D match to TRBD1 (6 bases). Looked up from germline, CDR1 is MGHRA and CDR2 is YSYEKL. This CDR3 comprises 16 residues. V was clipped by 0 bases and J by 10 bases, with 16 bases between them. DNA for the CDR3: TGCGCCAGCAGCCAAGAGATCAGGGGCCAACTTAACGTCCTGACTTTC. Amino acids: CASSQEIRGQLNVLTF.

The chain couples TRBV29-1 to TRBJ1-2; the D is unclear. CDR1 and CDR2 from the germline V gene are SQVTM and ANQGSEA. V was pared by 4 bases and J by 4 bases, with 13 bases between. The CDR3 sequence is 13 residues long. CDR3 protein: CSVVFGSFYGYTF. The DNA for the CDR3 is TGCAGCGTTGTTTTCGGCAGCTTCTATGGCTACACCTTC.

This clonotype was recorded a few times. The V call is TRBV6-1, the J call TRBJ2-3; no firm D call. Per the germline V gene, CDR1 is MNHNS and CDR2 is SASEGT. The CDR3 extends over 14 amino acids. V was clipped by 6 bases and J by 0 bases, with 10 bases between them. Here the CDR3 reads CASRGLWSTDTQYF. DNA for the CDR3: TGTGCCAGCAGAGGGCTTTGGAGCACAGATACGCAGTATTTT.

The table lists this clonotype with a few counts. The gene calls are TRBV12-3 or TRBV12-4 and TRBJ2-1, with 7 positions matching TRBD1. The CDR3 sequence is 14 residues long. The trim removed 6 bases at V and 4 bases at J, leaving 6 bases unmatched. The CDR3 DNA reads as TGTGCCAGCAGGACGAGGGGGCCTTACAATGAGCAGTTCTTC. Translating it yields CASRTRGPYNEQFF.

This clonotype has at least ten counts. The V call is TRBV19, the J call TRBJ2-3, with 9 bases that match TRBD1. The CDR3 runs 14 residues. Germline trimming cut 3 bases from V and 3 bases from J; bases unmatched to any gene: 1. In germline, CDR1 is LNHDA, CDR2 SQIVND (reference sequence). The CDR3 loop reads CASSMGTGTDTQYF. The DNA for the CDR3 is TGTGCCAGTAGTATGGGGACAGGGACAGATACGCAGTATTTT.

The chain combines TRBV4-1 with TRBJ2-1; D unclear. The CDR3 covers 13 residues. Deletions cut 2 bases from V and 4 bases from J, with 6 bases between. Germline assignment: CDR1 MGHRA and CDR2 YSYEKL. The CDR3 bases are TGCGCCAGCAGCCAAAACGGTTACAATGAGCAGTTCTTC. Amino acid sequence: CASSQNGYNEQFF.

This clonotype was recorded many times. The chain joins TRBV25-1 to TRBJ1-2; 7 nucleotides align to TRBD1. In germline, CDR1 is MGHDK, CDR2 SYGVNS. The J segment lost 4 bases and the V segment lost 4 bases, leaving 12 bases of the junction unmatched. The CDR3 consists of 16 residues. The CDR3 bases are TGTGCCAGCAGTGGCTCCACAGGGGCCGGTAGCTATGGCTACACCTTC. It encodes CASSGSTGAGSYGYTF.

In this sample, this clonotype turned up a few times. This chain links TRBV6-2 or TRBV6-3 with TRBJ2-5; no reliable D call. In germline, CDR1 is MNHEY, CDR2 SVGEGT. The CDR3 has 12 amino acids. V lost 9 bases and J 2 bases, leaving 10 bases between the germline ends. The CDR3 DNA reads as TGTGCCAGTGGACCAACACAAGAGACCCAGTACTTC. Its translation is CASGPTQETQYF.

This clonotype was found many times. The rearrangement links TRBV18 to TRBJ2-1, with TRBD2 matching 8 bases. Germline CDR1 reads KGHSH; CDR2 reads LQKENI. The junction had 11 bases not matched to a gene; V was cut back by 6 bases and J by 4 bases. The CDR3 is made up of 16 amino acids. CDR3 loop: CASSDPAGDRYNEQFF. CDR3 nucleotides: TGTGCCAGCTCTGATCCAGCGGGAGATAGATACAATGAGCAGTTCTTC. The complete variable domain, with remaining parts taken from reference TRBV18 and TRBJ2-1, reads NAGVMQNPRHLVRRRGQEARLRCSPMKGHSHVYWYRQLPEEGLKFMVYLQKENIIDESGMPKERFSAEFPKEGPSILRIQQVVRGDSAAYFCASSDPAGDRYNEQFFGPGTRLTVL.

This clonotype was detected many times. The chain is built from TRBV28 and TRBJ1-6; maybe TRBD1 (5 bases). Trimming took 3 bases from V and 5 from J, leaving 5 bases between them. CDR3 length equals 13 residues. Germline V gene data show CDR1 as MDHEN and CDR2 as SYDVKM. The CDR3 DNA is TGTGCCAGCAGTTTGGGGCATAATTCACCCCTCCACTTT. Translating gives CASSLGHNSPLHF.

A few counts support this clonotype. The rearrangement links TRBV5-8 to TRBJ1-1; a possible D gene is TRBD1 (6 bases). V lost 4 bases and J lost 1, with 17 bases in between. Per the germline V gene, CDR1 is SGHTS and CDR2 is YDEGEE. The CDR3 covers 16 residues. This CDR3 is CASSQRTAQGNTEAFF. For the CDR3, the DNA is TGTGCCAGCAGCCAAAGGACAGCCCAGGGGAACACTGAAGCTTTCTTT.

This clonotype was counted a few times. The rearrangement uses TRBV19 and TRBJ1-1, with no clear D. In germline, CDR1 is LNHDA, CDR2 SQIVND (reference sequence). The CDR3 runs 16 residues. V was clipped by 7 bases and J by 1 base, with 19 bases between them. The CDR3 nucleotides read TGTGCCAGTACGTGGGGTGTCGGGTCTCCGAACACTGAAGCTTTCTTT. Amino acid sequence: CASTWGVGSPNTEAFF.

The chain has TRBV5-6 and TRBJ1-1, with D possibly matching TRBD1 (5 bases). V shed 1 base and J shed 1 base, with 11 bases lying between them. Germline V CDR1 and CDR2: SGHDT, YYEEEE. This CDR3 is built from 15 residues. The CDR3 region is CASSLFDSANTEAFF. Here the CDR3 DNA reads TGTGCCAGCAGCTTGTTTGACAGCGCGAACACTGAAGCTTTCTTT.

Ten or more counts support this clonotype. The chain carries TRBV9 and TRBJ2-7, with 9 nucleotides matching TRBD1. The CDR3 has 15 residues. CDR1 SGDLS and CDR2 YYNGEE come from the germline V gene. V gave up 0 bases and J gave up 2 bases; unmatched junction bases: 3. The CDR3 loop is CASSVEGTGPYEQYF. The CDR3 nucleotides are TGTGCCAGCAGCGTAGAGGGGACAGGGCCCTACGAGCAGTACTTC.

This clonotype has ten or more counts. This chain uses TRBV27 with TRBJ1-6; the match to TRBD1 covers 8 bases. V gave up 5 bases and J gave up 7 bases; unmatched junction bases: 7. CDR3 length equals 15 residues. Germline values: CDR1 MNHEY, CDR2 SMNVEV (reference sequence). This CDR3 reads CASSPNRGTNSPLHF. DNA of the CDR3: TGTGCCAGCAGTCCGAACAGGGGGACCAATTCACCCCTCCACTTT.

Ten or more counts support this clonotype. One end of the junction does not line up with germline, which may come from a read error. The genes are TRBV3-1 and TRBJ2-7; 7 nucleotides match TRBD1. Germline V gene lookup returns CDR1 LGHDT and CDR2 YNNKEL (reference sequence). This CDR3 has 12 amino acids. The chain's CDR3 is CASSQVFGTASF. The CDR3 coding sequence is TGTGCCAGCAGCCAAGTGTTTGGGACAGCGAGCTTC.

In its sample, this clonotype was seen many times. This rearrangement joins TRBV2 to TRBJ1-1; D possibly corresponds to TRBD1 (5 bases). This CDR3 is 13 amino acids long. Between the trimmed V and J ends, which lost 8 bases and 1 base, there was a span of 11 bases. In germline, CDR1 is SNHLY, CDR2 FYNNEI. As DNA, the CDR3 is TGTGCCAGCGGATACAGGAGGAACACTGAAGCTTTCTTT. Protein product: CASGYRRNTEAFF.

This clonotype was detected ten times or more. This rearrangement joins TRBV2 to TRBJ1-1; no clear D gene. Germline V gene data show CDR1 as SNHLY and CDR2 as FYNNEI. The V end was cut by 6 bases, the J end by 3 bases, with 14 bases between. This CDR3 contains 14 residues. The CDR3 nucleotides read TGTGCCAGCAGCCTTAGATCGCATGACACTGAAGCTTTCTTT. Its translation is CASSLRSHDTEAFF.

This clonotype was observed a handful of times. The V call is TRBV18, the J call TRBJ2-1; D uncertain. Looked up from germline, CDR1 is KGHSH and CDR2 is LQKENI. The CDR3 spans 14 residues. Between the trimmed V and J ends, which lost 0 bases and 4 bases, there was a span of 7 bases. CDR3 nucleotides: TGTGCCAGCTCACCACCAAACAAGTACAATGAGCAGTTCTTC. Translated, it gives CASSPPNKYNEQFF.

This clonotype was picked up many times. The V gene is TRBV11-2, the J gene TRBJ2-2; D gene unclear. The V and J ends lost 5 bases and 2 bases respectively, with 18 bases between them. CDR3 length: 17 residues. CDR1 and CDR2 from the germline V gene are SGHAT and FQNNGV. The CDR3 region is CASSRAADFRNTGELFF. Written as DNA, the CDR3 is TGTGCCAGCAGCCGAGCCGCAGACTTCCGAAACACCGGGGAGCTGTTTTTT.

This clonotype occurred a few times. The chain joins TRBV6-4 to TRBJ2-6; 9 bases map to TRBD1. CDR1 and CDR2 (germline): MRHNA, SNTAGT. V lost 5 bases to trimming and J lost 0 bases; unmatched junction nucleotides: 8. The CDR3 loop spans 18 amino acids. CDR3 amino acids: CASSYPMDRGSGANVLTF. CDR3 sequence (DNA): TGTGCCAGCAGTTACCCAATGGACAGGGGCTCTGGGGCCAACGTCCTGACTTTC.

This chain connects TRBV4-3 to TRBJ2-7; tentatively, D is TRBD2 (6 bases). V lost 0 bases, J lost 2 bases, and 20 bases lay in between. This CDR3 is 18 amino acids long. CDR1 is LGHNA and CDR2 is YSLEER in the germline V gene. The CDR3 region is CASSQEMGVMEGTYEQYF. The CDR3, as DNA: TGCGCCAGCAGCCAAGAGATGGGCGTCATGGAGGGAACCTACGAGCAGTACTTC.